The entry below describes one T cell receptor (beta chain). Seattle cases were enrolled at active infection and followed longitudinally. This sample was taken from a study of blood T cell repertoires in COVID-19. Repertoires were generated with immunoSEQ multiplex PCR, while TCRdb's copy carries only in-frame clones and drops some. This table has over 100,000 clones, roughly 92% appearing once. The sequenced sample was peripheral blood. This receptor was obtained from a woman between 45 and 65 years old with COVID-19, enrolled during active disease.

This chain's CDR3 is CASSIDREWDTGELFF. CDR3 DNA: TGTGCCAGTAGTATAGATCGGGAATGGGACACCGGGGAGCTGTTTTTT. J is TRBJ2-2 and V is TRBV19, with a possible D match to TRBD2 (5 bases). The ends were cut back, 0 bases at V and 3 bases at J, with 11 bases in the middle. The germline gives CDR1 LNHDA, CDR2 SQIVND (reference sequence). This CDR3 comprises 16 residues.